This T cell receptor beta chain was found in a study of shared clonotypes between healthy human individuals. Method: immunoSEQ multiplex PCR; TCRdb's copy keeps in-frame clones and lacks some. Here the sample spans over 2 million clones, roughly 92% being singletons. The germline CDR1 and CDR2 sequences are SGHTA and FQGNSA. The CDR3 length is 13 residues. The germline V and J ends were trimmed by 3 bases and 6 bases, with 9 bases remaining between them. What was sequenced was naive CD4+ T cells from PBMCs. Indicated subset: CD45RA+ positively selected. The source is a man between 18 and 35 years old in good health. Some clones in this sample may be carry-over from other donors' samples. This sequence joins TRBV7-2 and TRBJ2-1; tentative D call: TRBD2 (5 bases). In DNA, the CDR3 is TGTGCCAGCAGCTTGGCTAGCCCCAATGAGCAGTTCTTC. Encoded protein: CASSLASPNEQFF.